These T cell receptor beta chains were read from a single sample in a study of CD4 T cells in relation to SARS-CoV-2 and coronaviruses. Assay: immunoSEQ multiplex PCR; the TCRdb copy retains only in-frame clones and omits some. This table holds under 25,000 clones, 70% to 80% found once. Antigen specificity for these receptors is unknown. The sequenced material came from CD4+ T cells from PBMCs, cultured in vitro. The source is a human donor in good health. CDR3s include the opening cysteine and the closing phenylalanine or tryptophan. A D gene is named only where the DNA matches it firmly. Clone size is given for some rows only: seen once, a few or many times, or a class if the clone is expanded.

d_call j_call v_call clone_size cdr3_aa cdr3_nt
TRBD1 TRBJ2-7 TRBV5-1 few CASSPGTVNYEQYF TGCGCCAGCAGCCCCGGGACAGTTAACTACGAGCAGTACTTC
NA TRBJ2-1 TRBV21-1 NA CASSKFEIQQAYNEQFF TGTGCCAGCAGCAAATTTGAAATCCAGCAGGCCTACAATGAGCAGTTCTTC
TRBD2 TRBJ2-1 TRBV7-3 NA CASSLAGGPANEQFF TGTGCCAGCAGTCTAGCGGGAGGGCCTGCCAATGAGCAGTTCTTC
NA TRBJ2-7 TRBV7-8 NA CASSPTLYISEQYF TGTGCCAGCAGTCCAACTTTGTACATTAGTGAGCAGTACTTC
NA TRBJ1-2 TRBV3-1/TRBV3-2 once CASSQDGTLRGYGYTF TGTGCCAGCAGCCAAGATGGGACATTGCGAGGCTATGGCTACACCTTC
NA TRBJ1-3 TRBV9 NA CASSNRGDSGNTIYF TGTGCCAGCAGCAATAGGGGGGACTCTGGAAACACCATATATTTT
TRBD1 TRBJ1-6 TRBV7-6 once CASSLNDRGGNSPLHF TGTGCCAGCAGCCTAAATGACAGGGGTGGAAATTCACCCCTCCACTTT
NA TRBJ2-2 TRBV10-1 NA CASSARNSGELFF TGCGCCAGCAGTGCCCGGAATTCCGGGGAGCTGTTTTTT
TRBD1 TRBJ2-1 TRBV11-2 NA CASSSAQGVYNEQFF TGTGCCAGCAGCTCGGCCCAGGGGGTCTACAATGAGCAGTTCTTC
NA TRBJ2-7 TRBV6-5 NA CASNEIGGALYEQYF TGTGCCAGCAACGAAATTGGCGGAGCTCTGTACGAGCAGTACTTC
NA TRBJ1-2 TRBV4-3 once CASSQQNPDYYGYTF TGCGCCAGCAGCCAACAGAATCCGGATTACTATGGCTACACCTTC
NA TRBJ2-5 TRBV6-2/TRBV6-3 NA CASSYHQTQYF TGTGCCAGCAGTTATCACCAGACCCAGTACTTC
TRBD1 TRBJ2-7 TRBV25-1 NA CASSKAGTGASEQYF TGTGCCAGCAGTAAAGCCGGGACAGGGGCCTCCGAGCAGTACTTC
NA TRBJ2-2 TRBV21-1 NA CASSKGPRTGELFF TGTGCCAGCAGCAAGGGGCCGCGCACCGGGGAGCTGTTTTTT
NA TRBJ1-2 TRBV9 NA CASSGGPTQNYGYTF TGTGCCAGCAGCGGCGGCCCCACTCAGAACTATGGCTACACCTTC
NA TRBJ1-2 TRBV18 NA CASSPRQDYGYTF TGTGCCAGCTCACCACGACAGGACTATGGCTACACCTTC
NA TRBJ1-5 TRBV24-1 NA CATSDFEGGPSSNQPQHF TGTGCCACCAGTGATTTCGAGGGGGGGCCGAGTAGCAATCAGCCCCAGCATTTT
TRBD2 TRBJ2-1 TRBV5-1 NA CASSLGLAGFSSYNEQFF TGCGCCAGCAGCTTGGGGCTAGCGGGGTTCAGCTCCTACAATGAGCAGTTCTTC
NA TRBJ2-2 TRBV5-6 NA CASSFWDTGELFF TGTGCCAGCAGCTTTTGGGACACCGGGGAGCTGTTTTTT
TRBD2 TRBJ2-1 TRBV6-2/TRBV6-3 once CASSGGTSGREGNEQFF TGTGCCAGCAGTGGCGGGACTAGCGGGAGGGAGGGCAATGAGCAGTTCTTC
NA TRBJ1-6 TRBV7-2 NA CASSPRGGFGSPLHF TGTGCCAGCAGCCCTCGAGGGGGTTTCGGTTCACCCCTCCACTTT
TRBD2 TRBJ2-3 TRBV19 NA CASGLAVHTDTQYF TGTGCCAGCGGACTAGCGGTTCACACAGATACGCAGTATTTT